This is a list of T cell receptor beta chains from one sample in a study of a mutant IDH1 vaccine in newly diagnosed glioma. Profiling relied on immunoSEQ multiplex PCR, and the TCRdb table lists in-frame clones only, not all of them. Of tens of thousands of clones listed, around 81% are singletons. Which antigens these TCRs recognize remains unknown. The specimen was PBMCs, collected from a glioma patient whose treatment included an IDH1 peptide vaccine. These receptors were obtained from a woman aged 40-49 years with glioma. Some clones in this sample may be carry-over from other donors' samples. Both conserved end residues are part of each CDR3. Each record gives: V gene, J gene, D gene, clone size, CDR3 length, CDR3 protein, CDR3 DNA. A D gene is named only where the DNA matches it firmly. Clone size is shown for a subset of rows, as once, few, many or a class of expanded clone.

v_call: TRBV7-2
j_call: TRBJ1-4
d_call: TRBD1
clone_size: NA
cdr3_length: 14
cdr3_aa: CASSLGTGPQKLFF
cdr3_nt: TGTGCCAGCAGCTTAGGGACAGGGCCCCAAAAACTGTTTTTT

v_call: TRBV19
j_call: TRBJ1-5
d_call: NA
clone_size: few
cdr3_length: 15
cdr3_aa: CASIATGWGNQPQHF
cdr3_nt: TGTGCCAGTATTGCCACTGGGTGGGGCAATCAGCCCCAGCATTTT

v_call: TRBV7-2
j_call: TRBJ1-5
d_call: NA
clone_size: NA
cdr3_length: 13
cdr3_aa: CASSFEGNQPQHF
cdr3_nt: TGTGCCAGCAGCTTTGAGGGGAATCAGCCCCAGCATTTT

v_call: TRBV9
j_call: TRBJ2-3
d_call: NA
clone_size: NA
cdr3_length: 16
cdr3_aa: CASSVDVGAGTDTQYF
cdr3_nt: TGTGCCAGCAGCGTAGACGTGGGCGCGGGCACAGATACGCAGTATTTT

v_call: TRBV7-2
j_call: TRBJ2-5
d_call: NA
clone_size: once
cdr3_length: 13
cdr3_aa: CASSRQAEETQYF
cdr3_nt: TGTGCCAGCAGCAGACAGGCAGAGGAGACCCAGTACTTC

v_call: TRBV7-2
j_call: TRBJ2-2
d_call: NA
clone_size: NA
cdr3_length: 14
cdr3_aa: CASSLSGNTGELFF
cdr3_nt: TGTGCCAGCAGCTTATCCGGGAACACCGGGGAGCTGTTTTTT

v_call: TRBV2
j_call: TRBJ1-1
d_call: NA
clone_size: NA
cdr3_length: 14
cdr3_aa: CASRATGGNTEAFF
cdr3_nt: TGTGCCAGCAGGGCGACCGGGGGGAACACTGAAGCTTTCTTT

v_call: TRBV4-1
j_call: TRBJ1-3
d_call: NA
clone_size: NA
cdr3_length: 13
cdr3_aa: CASSRDLGNTIYF
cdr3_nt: TGCGCCAGCAGCAGGGACCTAGGAAACACCATATATTTT

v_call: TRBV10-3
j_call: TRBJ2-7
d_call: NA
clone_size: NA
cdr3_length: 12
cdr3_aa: CATRFSDYEQYF
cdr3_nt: TGTGCCACACGTTTTAGCGACTACGAGCAGTACTTC

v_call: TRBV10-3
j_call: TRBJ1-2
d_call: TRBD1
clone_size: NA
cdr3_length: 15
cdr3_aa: CAISETGTASYGYTF
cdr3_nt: TGTGCCATCAGTGAGACCGGGACAGCAAGCTATGGCTACACCTTC

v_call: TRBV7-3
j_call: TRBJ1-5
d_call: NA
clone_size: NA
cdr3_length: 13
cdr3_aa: CASSLNSNQPQHF
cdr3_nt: TGTGCCAGCAGCTTAAACAGCAATCAGCCCCAGCATTTT

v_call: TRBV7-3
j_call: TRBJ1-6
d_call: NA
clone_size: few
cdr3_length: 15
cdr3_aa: CASSPIHRAGAPLHF
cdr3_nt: TGTGCCAGCAGCCCGATTCACAGGGCTGGGGCACCCCTCCACTTT

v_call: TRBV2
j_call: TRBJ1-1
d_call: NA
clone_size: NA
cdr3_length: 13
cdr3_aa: CASGEGPGTEAFF
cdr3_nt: TGTGCCAGCGGGGAGGGCCCCGGAACGGAAGCTTTCTTT

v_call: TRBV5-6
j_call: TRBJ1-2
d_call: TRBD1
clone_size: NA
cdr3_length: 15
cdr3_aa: CASSLAGEGGRGYTF
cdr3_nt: TGTGCCAGCAGCTTGGCCGGGGAAGGGGGCAGAGGCTACACCTTC

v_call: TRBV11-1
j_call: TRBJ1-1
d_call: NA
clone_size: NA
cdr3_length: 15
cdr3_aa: CASSYGDTRYTEAFF
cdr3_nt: TGTGCCAGCAGCTACGGGGACACCCGATACACTGAAGCTTTCTTT

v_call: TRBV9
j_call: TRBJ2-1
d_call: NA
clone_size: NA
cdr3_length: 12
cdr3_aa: CASSVGRNEQFF
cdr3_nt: TGTGCCAGCAGCGTTGGTAGGAATGAGCAGTTCTTC

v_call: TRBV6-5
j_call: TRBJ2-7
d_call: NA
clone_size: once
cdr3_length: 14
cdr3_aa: CASSSGHKDYEQYF
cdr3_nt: TGTGCCAGCAGCTCGGGACACAAAGACTACGAGCAGTACTTC

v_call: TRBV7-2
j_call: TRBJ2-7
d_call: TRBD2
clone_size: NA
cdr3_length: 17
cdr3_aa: CASSRLGLAGTPYEQYF
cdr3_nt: TGTGCCAGCAGCCGTTTGGGACTAGCAGGGACACCCTACGAGCAGTACTTC

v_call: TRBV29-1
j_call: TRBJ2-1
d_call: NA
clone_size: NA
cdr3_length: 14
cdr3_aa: CSVRVLLAYNEQFF
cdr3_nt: TGCAGCGTCAGGGTACTCTTAGCCTACAATGAGCAGTTCTTC

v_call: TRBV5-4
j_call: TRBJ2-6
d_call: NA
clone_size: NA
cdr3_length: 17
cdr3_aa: CASSLSEMPSGANVLTF
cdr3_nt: TGTGCCAGCAGCTTGAGCGAGATGCCCTCTGGGGCCAACGTCCTGACTTTC

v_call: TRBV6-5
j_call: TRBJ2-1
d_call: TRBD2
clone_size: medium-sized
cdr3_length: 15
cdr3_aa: CASSYSTAGINEQFF
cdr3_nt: TGTGCCAGCAGTTACTCGACAGCGGGGATCAATGAGCAGTTCTTC

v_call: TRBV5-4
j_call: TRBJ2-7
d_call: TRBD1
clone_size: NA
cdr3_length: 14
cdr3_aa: CASSLTGVSYEQYF
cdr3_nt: TGTGCCAGCAGCCTTACAGGGGTCTCGTACGAGCAGTACTTC

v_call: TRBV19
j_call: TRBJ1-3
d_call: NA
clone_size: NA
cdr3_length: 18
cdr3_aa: CASSILSLGHRSGNTIYF
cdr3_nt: TGTGCCAGTAGTATATTATCTTTGGGACATCGCTCTGGAAACACCATATATTTT

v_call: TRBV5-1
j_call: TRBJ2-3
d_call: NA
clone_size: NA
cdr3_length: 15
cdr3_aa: CASSPGGTTGDTQYF
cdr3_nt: TGCGCCAGCAGCCCCGGCGGGACAACAGGAGATACGCAGTATTTT

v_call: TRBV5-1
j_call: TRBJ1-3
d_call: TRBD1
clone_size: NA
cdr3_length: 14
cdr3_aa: CASGLDRGENTIYF
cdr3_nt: TGCGCCAGCGGCCTGGACAGGGGAGAAAACACCATATATTTT

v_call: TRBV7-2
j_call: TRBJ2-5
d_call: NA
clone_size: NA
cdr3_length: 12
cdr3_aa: CASSPKPGNQYF
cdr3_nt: TGTGCCAGCAGCCCCAAACCCGGTAACCAGTACTTC

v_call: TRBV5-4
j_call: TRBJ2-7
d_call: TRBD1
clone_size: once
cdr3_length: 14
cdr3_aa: CASSLRGQGNEQYF
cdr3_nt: TGTGCCAGCAGCTTGAGGGGACAGGGAAACGAGCAGTACTTC

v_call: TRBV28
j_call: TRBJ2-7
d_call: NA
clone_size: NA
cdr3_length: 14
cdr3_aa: CASSLVHNSYEQYF
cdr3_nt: TGTGCCAGCAGTTTAGTACACAACTCCTACGAGCAGTACTTC

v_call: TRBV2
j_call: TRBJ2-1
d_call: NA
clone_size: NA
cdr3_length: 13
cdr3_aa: CASSEARGGEGFF
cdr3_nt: TGTGCCAGCAGTGAAGCCCGAGGGGGGGAGGGGTTCTTC

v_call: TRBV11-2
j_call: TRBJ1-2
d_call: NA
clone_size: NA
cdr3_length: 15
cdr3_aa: CASSLDRVQSYGYTF
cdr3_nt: TGTGCCAGCAGCTTAGATCGTGTACAGTCCTATGGCTACACCTTC

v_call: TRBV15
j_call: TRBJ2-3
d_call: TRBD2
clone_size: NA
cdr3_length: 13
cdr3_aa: CATLFAGGDTQYF
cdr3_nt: TGTGCCACCCTCTTCGCGGGAGGGGATACGCAGTATTTT

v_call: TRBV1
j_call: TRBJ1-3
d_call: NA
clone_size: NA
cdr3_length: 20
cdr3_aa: CTSSQLPTRTVPLSGNTIYF
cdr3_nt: TGCACCAGCAGCCAGCTCCCTACCAGGACAGTCCCCCTCTCTGGAAACACCATATATTTT

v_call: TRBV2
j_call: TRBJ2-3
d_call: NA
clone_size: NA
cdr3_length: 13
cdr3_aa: CASTLRGTDTQYF
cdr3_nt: TGTGCCAGCACCCTCCGGGGGACAGATACGCAGTATTTT

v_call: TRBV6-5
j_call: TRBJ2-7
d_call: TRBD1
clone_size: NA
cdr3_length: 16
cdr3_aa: CASSYEGQGTLYEQYF
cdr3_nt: TGTGCCAGCAGTTACGAGGGACAGGGGACCCTCTACGAGCAGTACTTC

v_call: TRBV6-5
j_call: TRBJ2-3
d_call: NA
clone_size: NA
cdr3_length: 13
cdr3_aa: CASTQRGTDTQYF
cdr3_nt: TGTGCCAGCACCCAACGGGGTACAGATACGCAGTATTTT